The present T cell receptor beta chain was sequenced within a study of beta chain features in type 1 diabetes. This clone came up many times. The antigen is unknown. Study observations and caveats: PCR, the amplification step, might favor shorter templates, equally in patients and controls. Across all four CD4+ subsets, people with type 1 diabetes showed modestly shorter TCRB CDR3s.

Germline V gives CDR1 MNHEY, CDR2 SMNVEV (reference sequence). The CDR3 extends over 15 amino acids. V shed 10 bases, J shed 10 bases, and the junction held 18 bases outside the gene matches. One heparinised blood draw averaging about 120 mL was given by each donor. Via CD45RO/CCR7/CD25/CD127/CD95/CD27, cells of the CD4+ naive, central memory, regulatory and stem cell-like memory subsets were sorted. Investigators reverse transcribed all isolated RNA, so they sequenced expressed TCRB transcripts. Here immunoSEQ multiplex PCR was the method, and the copy in TCRdb shows in-frame clones only, minus some. This repertoire shows about 42,000 clones, roughly 50% found once; its top ten account for more than 0.2%.

The receptor's source is a woman in her twenties or thirties in good health. The material sequenced was stem cell memory CD4+ T cells from blood. The rearrangement joins TRBV27 to TRBJ2-1; 8 bases are shared with TRBD1. The CDR3 bases are TGTGCCAACACCAGGCAGGGGGCTTCTGGGGAGGAGCAGTTCTTC. Protein sequence: CANTRQGASGEEQFF.